The present entry profiles one TCR beta chain with its context. Its cognate antigen is unknown. About 0.5 to 1 ug RNA was reverse transcribed with random hexamers. With immunoSEQ multiplex PCR, TCR beta CDR3 was amplified across 54 Vbeta and 13 Jbeta. TCRdb reprocessed the immunoSEQ multiplex PCR reads with MiXCR, giving one entry per CDR3 protein. The top ten clones hold 0.12% of a sample with about 430,000 distinct CDR3 sequences, around 85% of them seen once. This CDR3 contains 15 residues. Deletions cut 4 bases from V and 3 bases from J, with 15 bases between. This entry belongs to a study of CD8 T cells in Susac syndrome. TCR beta from blood CD8+ and CD4+ T cells was sequenced. Treatment-naive patients with stable or active relapsing-remitting disease served as multiple sclerosis controls. General study results and limits: It was acknowledged in the study that the number of individuals who were included in its TCR sequencing and HLA analysis was relatively small.

The sample was CD8+ T cells from PBMCs. This TCR was recovered from a human donor with multiple sclerosis. The V and J genes are TRBV12-3 or TRBV12-4 and TRBJ1-2, with D uncertain. CDR3 in amino acids: CASSSPRTGDYGYTF. For the CDR3, the DNA is TGTGCCAGCAGTTCCCCCAGGACGGGAGACTATGGCTACACCTTC.